The clone carrying this T cell receptor (beta chain) was counted many times. Its antigen is undetermined. The source of the sample is a study of T cells in Graves' hyperthyroidism and ophthalmopathy. Hyperthyroidism of Graves' type that showed no ophthalmopathy progression within 18 months was stable. The source material, RNA transcripts, was used to amplify TCR beta CDR3 regions. The TCR CDR3 was amplified in a first-round RT-PCR using the HTBI primer set. TCRdb re-analysed the multiplex PCR reads in MiXCR, keeping a single row per CDR3 protein. The sample records roughly 99,000 distinct CDR3 sequences, 16% being singletons. V lost 0 bases, J lost 3 bases, and 9 bases stayed unmatched. Germline lookup yields CDR1 MGHRA and CDR2 YSYEKL. This CDR3 region has 18 residues. Whole-study findings and limits: The model forecast ophthalmopathy, anticipating it by a median approximately 6.1 months before onset. Ophthalmopathy was separated from stable hyperthyroidism by a 13 V-J model.

The sequenced sample was blood. This receptor was identified in a woman aged 45-60 years with Graves' hyperthyroidism. The chain uses TRBV4-1 and TRBJ2-1; 9 positions match TRBD2. The CDR3 loop reads CASSQELSGSRVYNEQFF. The CDR3 bases are TGCGCCAGCAGCCAAGAGCTTAGCGGGAGCCGGGTCTACAATGAGCAGTTCTTC.